This TCR beta chain was documented in a study of spatial heterogeneity in lung cancer. On the study more broadly: Sequenced were any available follow-up PBMC samples, which had been obtained a median of roughly 2 years after resection. The average appearance count of each unique TCR and UMI combination in raw reads was more than eight.

TCRdb reprocessed the 5' RACE reads with MiXCR, giving one entry per CDR3 protein. The repertoire has 15,000 to 20,000 distinct CDR3 sequences, 9% to 10% of them found once; the top ten carry 36%. Germline V gives CDR1 MNHEY, CDR2 SMNVEV (reference sequence). CDR3 length: 15 residues. With 6 bases removed from V and 4 bases from J, the gap between germline ends came to 19 bases. The sample holds many counts of this clonotype. The sample's time point: blood at routine non-recurrence follow-up after resection. The authors sequenced whole RNA from tumor, nontumor lung or frozen PBMC without sorting. V and J are TRBV27 and TRBJ2-7, with D possibly being TRBD1 or TRBD2 (5 bases each). The sequencing here drew on PBMCs, taken at follow-up. This TCR derives from a female donor with early-stage non-small cell lung cancer. The chain's CDR3 is CASSPQQGTGYEQYF. The CDR3, as DNA: TGTGCCAGCAGCCCGCAGCAGGGCACGGGGTACGAGCAGTACTTC.